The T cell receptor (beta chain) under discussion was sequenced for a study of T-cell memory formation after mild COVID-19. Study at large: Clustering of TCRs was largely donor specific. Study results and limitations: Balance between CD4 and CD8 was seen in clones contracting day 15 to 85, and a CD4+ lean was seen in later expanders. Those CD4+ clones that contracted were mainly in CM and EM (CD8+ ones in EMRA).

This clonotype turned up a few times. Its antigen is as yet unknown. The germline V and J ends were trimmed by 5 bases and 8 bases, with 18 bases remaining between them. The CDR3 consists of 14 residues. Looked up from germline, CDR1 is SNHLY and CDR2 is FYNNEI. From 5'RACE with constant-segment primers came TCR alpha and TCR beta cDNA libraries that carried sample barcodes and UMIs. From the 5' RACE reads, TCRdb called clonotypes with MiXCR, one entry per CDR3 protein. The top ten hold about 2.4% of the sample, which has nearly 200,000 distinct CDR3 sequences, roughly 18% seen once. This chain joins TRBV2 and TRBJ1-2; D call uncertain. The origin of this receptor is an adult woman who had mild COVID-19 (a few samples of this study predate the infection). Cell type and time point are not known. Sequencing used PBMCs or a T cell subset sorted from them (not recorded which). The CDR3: CASSREGQFEGYTF. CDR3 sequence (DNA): TGTGCCAGCAGTCGCGAAGGGCAATTTGAAGGCTACACCTTC.